This T cell receptor beta chain was profiled in a study of cytomegalovirus exposure and HLA in healthy donors. In regard to this clone: The antigen remains unidentified.

V was cut by 5 bases and J by 10 bases, with 12 bases left in between. CDR1 SGHTA and CDR2 FQGNSA come from the germline V gene. The CDR3 is 12 residues long. Findings and limits, study-wide: Beyond CMV serostatus, there was no information to go on about immune exposure. Donors belonging to an Asian-associated ancestry cluster reportedly showed fewer N-insertions in productive TCRs than the approximately 670-donor mean, according to what a later analysis found. The later analysis indicated that the majority of CMV-associated TCR beta chains appeared HLA-restricted. Presence/absence analyses treated sequencing depth as roughly uniform across donors.

It was with 60 Vbeta and 13 Jbeta primers that the PCR ran. The table came from immunoSEQ multiplex PCR; TCRdb's copy has only in-frame clones and leaves some out. The sample lists 65,000 to 80,000 clones; under 85% were seen once. Sequencing input: PBMCs. The chain uses TRBV7-2 and TRBJ2-1, with a weak D call TRBD1 (5 bases). This clonotype was obtained from a woman between 40 and 55 years old in good health and CMV-seropositive. This chain's CDR3 is CASSPTGYEQFF. In nucleotides, the CDR3 is TGTGCCAGCAGCCCCACAGGTTACGAGCAGTTCTTC.